This T cell receptor (beta chain) was documented in a study of CD8 T cells in ankylosing spondylitis. On this clonotype itself: Its antigen is unknown.

Study-wide results and caveats: Earlier authors reported some of these motif variants in reactive arthritis synovial fluid and blood. Within peripheral blood, clones linked to disease were CD8+ and relatively rare. Disease-linked clones were reportedly significantly enriched in matched ankylosing spondylitis synovial fluid.

TCRdb independently ran MiXCR on the 5' RACE reads; one entry per CDR3 protein. The sample records a few hundred thousand distinct CDR3 sequences, around 21% being singletons. There are 15 residues in the CDR3. Between the trimmed V and J ends, which lost 0 bases and 0 bases, there was a span of 8 bases. Germline assignment: CDR1 DFQATT and CDR2 SNEGSKA (reference sequence). Sequencing was done on a sample of blood, either unsorted or a sorted T cell fraction (not recorded which). This TCR derives from a female donor with ankylosing spondylitis or in good health (not recorded which). This chain connects TRBV20-1 to TRBJ1-4; D unresolved. CDR3 nucleotide sequence: TGCAGTGCTAGAGATAGACATCCAACTAATGAAAAACTGTTTTTT. Its translation: CSARDRHPTNEKLFF.